The rows below give T cell receptor beta chains drawn from one sample of a study of T cell repertoires in aging, cancer and after chemotherapy. MiXCR, applied by TCRdb to the multiplex PCR reads, yields one record per CDR3 protein. The sample shows several hundred distinct CDR3 sequences, 60% of them seen only once. The specimen was blood. All receptors come from a human donor with a solid tumor. Both conserved end residues are part of each CDR3. A D gene is named only where the DNA matches it firmly. Some rows have no size entry. The others give once, few or many, or a class for an expanded clone.

J gene,clone size,V gene,D gene,CDR3 DNA,CDR3 protein
TRBJ1-6,once,TRBV27,TRBD1,TGTGCCAGCACCCCCGGGACAGGGAATTCACCCCTCCACTTT,CASTPGTGNSPLHF
TRBJ1-3,.,TRBV12-3/TRBV12-4,.,TGTGCCAGCAGTTACGCCATCCCTTGGGGGGTCTCTGGAAACACCATATATTTT,CASSYAIPWGVSGNTIYF
TRBJ2-7,.,TRBV2,.,TGTGCCAGCAGTGCGGACGCCGCCTACGAGCAGTACTTC,CASSADAAYEQYF
TRBJ1-2,.,TRBV4-3,.,TGCGCCAGCAGCGAGGAGGGGGGGACACACACCTTC,CASSEEGGTHTF
TRBJ1-1,.,TRBV6-5,.,TGTGCCAGCAGCCACTCGAGGTTGCCGACAGTGGGGAACACTGAAGCTTTCTTT,CASSHSRLPTVGNTEAFF
TRBJ2-7,.,TRBV10-3,.,TGTGCCATCAGTGAGAGTGGCGGGACCTACGAGCAGTACTTC,CAISESGGTYEQYF
TRBJ2-2,few,TRBV7-2,.,TGTGCCAGCAGCTACCCCCGAAGCGAACCGAACACCGGGGAGCTGTTTTTT,CASSYPRSEPNTGELFF
TRBJ2-5,.,TRBV7-2,.,TGTGCCAGCAGCTTGCCTCTCTCACAGGGAGTTGGGGAGACCCAGTACTTC,CASSLPLSQGVGETQYF
TRBJ2-2,.,TRBV2,.,TGTGCCAGCACCCGGTTGGGGGTATCGTCCGGGGAGCTGTTTTTT,CASTRLGVSSGELFF
TRBJ2-3,few,TRBV30,TRBD2,TGTGCCTGGAGCCCTAGCGGCGCCACAGATACGCAGTATTTT,CAWSPSGATDTQYF
TRBJ2-5,.,TRBV6-5,TRBD1,TGTGCCAGCAGTTACTCGTACAGGGGATCAGAGACCCAGTACTTC,CASSYSYRGSETQYF
TRBJ2-7,few,TRBV20-1,.,TGCAGTGCGCAGGGGGTAGCGGGTCCATACGAGCAGTACTTC,CSAQGVAGPYEQYF
TRBJ1-2,.,TRBV6-2/TRBV6-3,TRBD1,TGTGCCAGCAGCCCCGGGACAGGGAATTTGGGCTACACCTTC,CASSPGTGNLGYTF
TRBJ2-3,few,TRBV30,TRBD1,TGTGCCTGGAGTGTCGACAGGGAAGGGTTCCGTCAGTATTTT,CAWSVDREGFRQYF
TRBJ2-1,once,TRBV30,TRBD2,TGTGCCTGGAGTAGGCGGCGGGGGGGCTGGGTGGATGAGCAGTTCTTC,CAWSRRRGGWVDEQFF
TRBJ1-5,few,TRBV20-1,.,TGCAGTGCCCCCCCGGACACAAATCAGCCCCAGCATTTT,CSAPPDTNQPQHF
TRBJ2-1,.,TRBV19,TRBD2,TGTGCCAGTACCCCTAGCGGGGGGGCCTTCTCCTACAATGAGCAGTTCTTC,CASTPSGGAFSYNEQFF
TRBJ2-1,few,TRBV12-3/TRBV12-4,TRBD2,TGTGCCAGCAGTTTAACCGGGGGGAGCTCCTACAATGAGCAGTTCTTC,CASSLTGGSSYNEQFF
TRBJ1-2,few,TRBV7-2,.,TGTGCCAGCAGCTCCGATATTCTGTACCATGGCTACACCTTC,CASSSDILYHGYTF
TRBJ1-5,.,TRBV19,TRBD1,TGTGCCAGTAGTATATACCCCGGGACAGGGTCCCAGCCCCAGCATTTT,CASSIYPGTGSQPQHF
TRBJ2-3,few,TRBV28,TRBD1,TGTGCCAGCAGTCCCGGGACAGGGTTGGATACGCAGTATTTT,CASSPGTGLDTQYF
TRBJ2-2,.,TRBV12-3/TRBV12-4,TRBD1,TGTGCCAGCAGTCCTAACAGGGGTGGCGGGGAGCTGTTTTTT,CASSPNRGGGELFF
TRBJ2-3,once,TRBV19,TRBD2,TGTGCCAGTAGCGCACCCCTCGGGTTACTAGCGGGGGCCACAGATACGCAGTATTTT,CASSAPLGLLAGATDTQYF
TRBJ1-3,hyperexpanded,TRBV4-3,TRBD1,TGCGCCAGCAGCCAGAGAGCAGGGGGCAGATCTGGAAACACCATATATTTT,CASSQRAGGRSGNTIYF
TRBJ2-7,.,TRBV6-1,TRBD1,TGTGCCAGCCGTCAGGGGGTGGACGCTCCCTACGAGCAGTACTTC,CASRQGVDAPYEQYF
TRBJ2-3,.,TRBV10-1,.,TGCGCCAGCAGTGATGGAGACGAAACAGATACGCAGTATTTT,CASSDGDETDTQYF
TRBJ2-6,few,TRBV7-9,.,TGTGCCACCCAGGGAGCTGGGGCCAACGTCCTGACTTTC,CATQGAGANVLTF
TRBJ1-6,few,TRBV6-5,TRBD1,TGTGCCAGCAGTTCCGGACAGGGATATAATTCACCCCTCCACTTT,CASSSGQGYNSPLHF
TRBJ2-7,few,TRBV6-6,TRBD1,TGTGCCAGCAGTTCCGGGGACAGAACCTACGAGCAGTACTTC,CASSSGDRTYEQYF
TRBJ2-1,once,TRBV7-2,.,TGTGCCAGCAGCGACCCAGACGGGAGCTCCTACAATGAGCAGTTCTTC,CASSDPDGSSYNEQFF
TRBJ2-1,.,TRBV27,.,TGTGCCAGCAGCCTCGACAGAGCCTTCTACAATGAGCAGTTCTTC,CASSLDRAFYNEQFF
TRBJ1-2,.,TRBV7-2,.,TGTGCCAGCAGCTTAGGTGGAGGAGAGAGCTATGGCTACACCTTC,CASSLGGGESYGYTF
TRBJ2-1,.,TRBV6-5,TRBD1,TGTGCCAGCACTCCTAACAGCGGGACAGGGTCCAACAATGAGCAGTTCTTC,CASTPNSGTGSNNEQFF
TRBJ1-1,.,TRBV7-2,TRBD1,TGTGCCAGCAGCCAACGGGGCGCGGTCAGGGGGGGTAACACTGAAGCTTTCTTT,CASSQRGAVRGGNTEAFF
TRBJ1-6,.,TRBV14,.,TGTGCCAGCAGCCAAGTGTCAGAGACCACCCTCCACTTT,CASSQVSETTLHF
TRBJ2-1,few,TRBV7-2,.,TGTGCAACAGCTGCCCGAGAACTAGAGGGCAATGAGCAGTTCTTC,CATAARELEGNEQFF
TRBJ2-5,.,TRBV6-2/TRBV6-3,.,TGTGCCAGCAGACGCCCTGGGAGTACCAAATACCAAGAGACCCAGTACTTC,CASRRPGSTKYQETQYF
TRBJ2-7,.,TRBV6-5,.,TGTGCCAGCAGTTACTCGAGGTCCGGGACCGACGCCTACGAGCAGTACTTC,CASSYSRSGTDAYEQYF
TRBJ1-6,few,TRBV20-1,TRBD1,TGCAGTGCTCAAGGGCAGGGGGATAATTCACCCCTCCACTTT,CSAQGQGDNSPLHF
TRBJ2-7,.,TRBV5-1,.,TGCGCCAGCAGCTCACAGGTGCCCGCCTACGAGCAGTACTTC,CASSSQVPAYEQYF
TRBJ2-7,.,TRBV10-3,.,TGTGCCATCAGAGGTCCTTCCTACGAGCAGTACTTC,CAIRGPSYEQYF
TRBJ1-1,.,TRBV7-9,TRBD1,TGTGCCAGCAGGACCAGGGGGGAGAACACTGAAGCTTTCTTT,CASRTRGENTEAFF
TRBJ2-5,.,TRBV12-3/TRBV12-4,.,TGTGCCAGCAGGGGGGGCGTAGGAGAGACCCAGTACTTC,CASRGGVGETQYF
TRBJ2-1,.,TRBV30,TRBD2,TGTGCCTGGAGTGTACTAGCGGGGGACTTCCGGGGCGAGCAGTTCTTC,CAWSVLAGDFRGEQFF
TRBJ2-3,few,TRBV5-1,TRBD1,TGCGCCAGCAGCCGATCGGGACAGGGCACAGATACGCAGTATTTT,CASSRSGQGTDTQYF
TRBJ2-3,.,TRBV30,TRBD1,TGTGCCTGGAGTGGACAGGGACGCACAGATACGCAGTATTTT,CAWSGQGRTDTQYF
TRBJ1-4,few,TRBV6-1,.,TGTGCCAGCAGTAGAGTCTCGGGCGTATTAAATGAAAAACTGTTTTTT,CASSRVSGVLNEKLFF
TRBJ2-1,.,TRBV6-5,TRBD2,TGTGCCAGCAGTTACTCTGTCAATCTAGCGGGGGGCCGGCATGAGCAGTTCTTC,CASSYSVNLAGGRHEQFF
TRBJ1-6,few,TRBV4-3,.,TGCGCCAGCAGCCAAGATTGGCAAAACAGGAATTCACCCCTCCACTTT,CASSQDWQNRNSPLHF
TRBJ2-3,.,TRBV10-3,.,TGTGCCATCAGTGAGGCGGGCCGCGGGGGCACAGATACGCAGTATTTT,CAISEAGRGGTDTQYF